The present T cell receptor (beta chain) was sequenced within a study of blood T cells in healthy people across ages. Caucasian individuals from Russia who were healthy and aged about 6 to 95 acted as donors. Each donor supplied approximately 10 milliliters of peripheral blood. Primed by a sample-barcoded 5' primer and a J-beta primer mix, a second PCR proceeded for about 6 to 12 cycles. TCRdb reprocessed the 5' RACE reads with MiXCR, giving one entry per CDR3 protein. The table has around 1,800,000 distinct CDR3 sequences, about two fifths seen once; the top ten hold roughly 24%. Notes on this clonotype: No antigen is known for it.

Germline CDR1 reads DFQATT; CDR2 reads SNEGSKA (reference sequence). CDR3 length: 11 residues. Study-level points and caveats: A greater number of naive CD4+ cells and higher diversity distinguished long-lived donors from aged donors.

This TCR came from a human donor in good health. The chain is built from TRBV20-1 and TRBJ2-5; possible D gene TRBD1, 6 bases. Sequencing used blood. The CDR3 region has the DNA TGCCGCACAGGGCCCCAAGAGACCCAGTACTTC. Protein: CRTGPQETQYF.